Below are 11 T cell receptor beta chains sequenced from a single sample in a study of blood T cells in healthy people across ages. A second about 7 to 12 cycle PCR used barcoded and J-beta primers. TCRdb reprocessed the 5' RACE reads via MiXCR and lists one record per CDR3 protein. Of 1.5 million to 2 million distinct CDR3 sequences in the sample, roughly 27% were seen once. Input material: blood. Receptor source: a woman aged 25 to 39 in good health.

This clonotype was detected ten times or more. The junction departs from the called germline gene at one end, perhaps through a read error. V is TRBV4-2 and J is TRBJ1-2; D gene ambiguous. In germline, CDR1 is LGHNA, CDR2 YNFKEQ. The CDR3 has 14 residues. CDR3 nucleotide sequence: TGTGCCATCAGCCAAGACTTCGGGGATCTAGGCTACACCTTC. Amino acids: CAISQDFGDLGYTF.

J is TRBJ1-1 and V is TRBV14, with TRBD1 identical over 8 bases. The CDR3 is 16 amino acids. The germline V gene has CDR1 SGHDN and CDR2 FVKESK. Losses at the gene ends were 4 bases for V and 5 bases for J; bases not matched to a gene: 12. CDR3 protein: CASSLPGRTGKTEAFF. CDR3 in DNA: TGTGCCAGCAGCCTACCAGGTCGGACAGGGAAGACTGAAGCTTTCTTT.

A note on this clonotype: At one end the junction does not follow the germline gene, possibly because of a read error. The chain uses TRBV7-2 and TRBJ1-4, with 7 bases aligning to TRBD1. CDR1 SGHTA and CDR2 FQGNSA come from the germline V gene. There are 14 residues in the CDR3. The CDR3 spells CANSQGGSGEKLFF. CDR3 DNA: TGTGCCAACAGCCAAGGGGGCTCGGGTGAAAAACTGTTTTTT.

V and J are TRBV5-1 and TRBJ1-3; D is perhaps TRBD1 (6 bases). CDR3 size: 14 residues. The ends were cut back, 6 bases at V and 0 bases at J, with 10 bases in the middle. Germline V gives CDR1 SGHRS, CDR2 YFSETQ. For the CDR3, the DNA is TGCGCCAGCAAACAGGGAGGCTCTGGAAACACCATATATTTT. Its translation: CASKQGGSGNTIYF.

V and J are TRBV5-1 and TRBJ2-3, with D tentatively TRBD1 (6 bases). This CDR3 has 18 residues. V was trimmed by 1 base and J by 3 bases, leaving 21 bases between them. The germline CDR1 and CDR2 sequences are SGHRS and YFSETQ. CDR3 amino acids: CASSLRRLNRAATDTQYF. CDR3 nucleotide sequence: TGCGCCAGCAGCTTGCGGAGACTGAACAGGGCGGCGACAGATACGCAGTATTTT.

This clonotype came up a few times. V usage is TRBV30 and J usage is TRBJ2-7; D gene uncertain. Trimming cost V 4 bases and J 2 bases, with 12 bases left between them. This CDR3 contains 13 residues. Germline V gene sequence: CDR1 GTSNPN, CDR2 SVGIG (reference sequence). The CDR3, as DNA: TGTGCCTGGAATCGGCCCCCACCCTACGAGCAGTACTTC. Translation gives CAWNRPPPYEQYF.

The chain combines TRBV4-1 with TRBJ2-5; TRBD2 agrees at 10 bases. In germline, CDR1 is MGHRA, CDR2 YSYEKL. Germline trimming cut 0 bases from V and 6 bases from J; bases unmatched to any gene: 7. This CDR3 spans 16 amino acids. The CDR3 protein is CASSQDQASGGQTQYF. The DNA for the CDR3 is TGCGCCAGCAGCCAAGATCAGGCTAGCGGGGGTCAGACCCAGTACTTC.

At least ten counts were recorded for this clonotype. The chain couples TRBV27 to TRBJ2-3; D perhaps matches TRBD2 (6 bases). In germline, CDR1 is MNHEY, CDR2 SMNVEV (reference sequence). The CDR3 has 13 residues. Trimming pared 4 bases from V and 5 bases from J, leaving 10 bases between. CDR3 sequence (DNA): TGTGCCAGCAGTTGGAGGGGCAGAGATACGCAGTATTTT. It translates to CASSWRGRDTQYF.

V gene TRBV6-2 or TRBV6-3 combines with J gene TRBJ2-6; D gene unclear. CDR3 length: 13 amino acids. V lost 6 bases, J lost 4 bases, and 7 bases lay in between. Germline V CDR1 and CDR2: MNHEY, SVGEGT. The CDR3 loop is CASSRLGANVLTF. DNA of the CDR3: TGTGCCAGCAGCCGGCTGGGGGCCAACGTCCTGACTTTC.

This clonotype was found a few times. The rearrangement links TRBV18 to TRBJ1-2; no clear D gene. The CDR3 spans 13 residues. Trimming shortened V by 2 bases and J by 6 bases, and 10 bases separated the two germline ends. Germline CDR1 is KGHSH and CDR2 is LQKENI. CDR3 bases: TGTGCCAGCTCACCAAACGAACGGGATGGCTACACCTTC. This encodes CASSPNERDGYTF.

This clonotype was counted only a few times. The chain couples TRBV7-2 to TRBJ2-1; D might be TRBD2 (5 bases). The end of the DNA aligns better with TRBJ2-7, so the J call may be wrong. Germline values: CDR1 SGHTA, CDR2 FQGNSA. The CDR3 extends over 14 amino acids. The CDR3 DNA follows: TGTGCCAGCAGCTTAGATCCGGGGATCAATGAGCAGTACTTC. Protein: CASSLDPGINEQYF.